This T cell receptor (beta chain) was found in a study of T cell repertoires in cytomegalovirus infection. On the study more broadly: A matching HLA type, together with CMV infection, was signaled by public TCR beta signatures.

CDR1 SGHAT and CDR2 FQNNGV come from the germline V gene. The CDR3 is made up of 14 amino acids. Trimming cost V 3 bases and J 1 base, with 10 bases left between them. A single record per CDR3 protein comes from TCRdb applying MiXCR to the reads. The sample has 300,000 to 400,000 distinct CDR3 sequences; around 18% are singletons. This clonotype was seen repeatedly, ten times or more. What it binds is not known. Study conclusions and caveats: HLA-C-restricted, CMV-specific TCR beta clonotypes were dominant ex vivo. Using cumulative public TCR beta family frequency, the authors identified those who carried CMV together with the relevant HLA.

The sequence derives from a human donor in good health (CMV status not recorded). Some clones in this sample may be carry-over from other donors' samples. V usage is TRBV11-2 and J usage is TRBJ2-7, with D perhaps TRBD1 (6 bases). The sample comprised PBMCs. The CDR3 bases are TGTGCCAGCAGCTTGGAGACAGGTTCCTACGAGCAGTACTTC. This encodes CASSLETGSYEQYF.